This TCR beta chain is drawn from a study of human T cells and chemical hapten exposure. Study-wide points: After DPC sensitization, TCRs above 1 in 1000 frequency showed no change.

This sample's time point: patch test 1, 2 weeks after DPC sensitization. Noted treatment: therapeutic diphenylcyclopropenone sensitization with weekly scalp DPC. For this clonotype: What it recognizes is unknown.

There are 14 residues in the CDR3. In germline, CDR1 is MNHEY, CDR2 SMNVEV (reference sequence). V was trimmed by 8 bases and J by 6 bases, leaving 16 bases between them. TCRdb ran MiXCR on the RACE reads and lists one entry per CDR3 protein. The sample records about 340,000 distinct CDR3 sequences, approximately 6.3% being singletons. Specimen: whole blood, collected in connection with sensitization to the hapten diphenylcyclopropenone (DPC). V and J are TRBV27 and TRBJ1-4; D ambiguous. This sequence originates from a woman aged 18-29 years with alopecia areata. Some clones in this sample may be carry-over from other donors' samples. The CDR3 sequence is CASRVGRADEKLFF. DNA for the CDR3: TGTGCCAGCCGCGTGGGTCGGGCGGATGAAAAACTGTTTTTT.